This entry features one T cell receptor (beta chain) sequence. The antigen remains unidentified. The data originate from a study of cytomegalovirus exposure and HLA in healthy donors. Notes on the study in general: Data from an earlier analysis indicated that most TCR beta V segments were productive either about 87% or about 30% of the time. The study dropped some indistinguishable V segments, TRBV6-2 and TRBV6-3 among them. Most TCR sequences proved rare, with some public TCRs found in many donors.

The V segment lost 3 bases and the J segment 0 bases; nucleotides outside the gene matches: 2. CDR3 length equals 14 residues. Germline V gene sequence: CDR1 MNHEY, CDR2 SMNVEV (reference sequence). The PCR ran on 60 Vbeta and 13 Jbeta primers. Clones were sequenced by immunoSEQ multiplex PCR, and TCRdb holds only the in-frame ones, with some missing. The sample features roughly 120,000 clones, with 2% to 2.5% in its top ten. Sequencing was performed on PBMCs. The sequence was collected from a man in his forties in good health and CMV-seronegative. This rearrangement joins TRBV27 to TRBJ2-7; 7 positions match TRBD1. The CDR3 loop reads CASSLRTGSYEQYF. CDR3 nucleotide sequence: TGTGCCAGCAGTTTGAGGACAGGCTCCTACGAGCAGTACTTC.